This T cell receptor beta chain was identified in a study of OX40 agonist ivuxolimab in advanced cancers. At the level of the study: Patients were dosed with the agonistic anti-OX40 (CD134) antibody ivuxolimab.

V lost 6 bases and J 0 bases, leaving 16 bases between the germline ends. In germline, CDR1 is SGHNT, CDR2 YENEEA. The CDR3 is made up of 16 amino acids. Data came from immunoSEQ multiplex PCR; TCRdb stores just in-frame clones and leaves some out. The table lists some 65,000 clones, 87% of them singletons. This material consisted of CD4+ or CD8+ T cells sorted from blood, taken in a trial of the OX40 agonist ivuxolimab. The gene calls are TRBV11-3 and TRBJ2-3; D not certain. The receptor comes from an adult with an advanced solid tumor such as melanoma, head and neck, liver or kidney cancer. Here the CDR3 reads CASRRPHKNSTDTQYF. CDR3 bases: TGTGCCAGCAGGCGGCCGCACAAGAATAGCACAGATACGCAGTATTTT.